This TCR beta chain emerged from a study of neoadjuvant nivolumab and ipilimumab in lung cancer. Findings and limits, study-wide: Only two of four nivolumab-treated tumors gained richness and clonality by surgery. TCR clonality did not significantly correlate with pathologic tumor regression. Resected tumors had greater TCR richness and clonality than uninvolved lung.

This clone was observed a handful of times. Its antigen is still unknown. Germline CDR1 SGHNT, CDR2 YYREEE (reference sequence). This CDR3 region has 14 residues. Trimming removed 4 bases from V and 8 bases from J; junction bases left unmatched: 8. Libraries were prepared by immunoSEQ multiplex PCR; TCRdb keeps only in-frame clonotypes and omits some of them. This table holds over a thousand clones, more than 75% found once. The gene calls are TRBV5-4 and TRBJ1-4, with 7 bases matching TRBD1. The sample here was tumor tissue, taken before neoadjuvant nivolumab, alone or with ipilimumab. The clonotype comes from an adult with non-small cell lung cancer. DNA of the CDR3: TGTGCCAGCAGCGTGGGGACAGAGGGGGAAAAACTGTTTTTT. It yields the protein CASSVGTEGEKLFF.